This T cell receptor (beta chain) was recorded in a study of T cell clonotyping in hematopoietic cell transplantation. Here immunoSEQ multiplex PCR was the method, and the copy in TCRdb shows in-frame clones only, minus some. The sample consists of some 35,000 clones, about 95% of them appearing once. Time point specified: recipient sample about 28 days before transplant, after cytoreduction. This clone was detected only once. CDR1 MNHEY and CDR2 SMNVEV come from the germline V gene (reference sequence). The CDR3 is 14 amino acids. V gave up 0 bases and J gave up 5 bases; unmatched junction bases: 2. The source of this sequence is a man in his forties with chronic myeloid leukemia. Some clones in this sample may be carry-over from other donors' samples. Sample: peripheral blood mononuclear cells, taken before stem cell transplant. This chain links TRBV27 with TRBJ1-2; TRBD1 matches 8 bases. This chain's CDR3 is CASSLSDRGYGYTF. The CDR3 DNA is TGTGCCAGCAGTTTATCCGACAGGGGTTATGGCTACACCTTC.